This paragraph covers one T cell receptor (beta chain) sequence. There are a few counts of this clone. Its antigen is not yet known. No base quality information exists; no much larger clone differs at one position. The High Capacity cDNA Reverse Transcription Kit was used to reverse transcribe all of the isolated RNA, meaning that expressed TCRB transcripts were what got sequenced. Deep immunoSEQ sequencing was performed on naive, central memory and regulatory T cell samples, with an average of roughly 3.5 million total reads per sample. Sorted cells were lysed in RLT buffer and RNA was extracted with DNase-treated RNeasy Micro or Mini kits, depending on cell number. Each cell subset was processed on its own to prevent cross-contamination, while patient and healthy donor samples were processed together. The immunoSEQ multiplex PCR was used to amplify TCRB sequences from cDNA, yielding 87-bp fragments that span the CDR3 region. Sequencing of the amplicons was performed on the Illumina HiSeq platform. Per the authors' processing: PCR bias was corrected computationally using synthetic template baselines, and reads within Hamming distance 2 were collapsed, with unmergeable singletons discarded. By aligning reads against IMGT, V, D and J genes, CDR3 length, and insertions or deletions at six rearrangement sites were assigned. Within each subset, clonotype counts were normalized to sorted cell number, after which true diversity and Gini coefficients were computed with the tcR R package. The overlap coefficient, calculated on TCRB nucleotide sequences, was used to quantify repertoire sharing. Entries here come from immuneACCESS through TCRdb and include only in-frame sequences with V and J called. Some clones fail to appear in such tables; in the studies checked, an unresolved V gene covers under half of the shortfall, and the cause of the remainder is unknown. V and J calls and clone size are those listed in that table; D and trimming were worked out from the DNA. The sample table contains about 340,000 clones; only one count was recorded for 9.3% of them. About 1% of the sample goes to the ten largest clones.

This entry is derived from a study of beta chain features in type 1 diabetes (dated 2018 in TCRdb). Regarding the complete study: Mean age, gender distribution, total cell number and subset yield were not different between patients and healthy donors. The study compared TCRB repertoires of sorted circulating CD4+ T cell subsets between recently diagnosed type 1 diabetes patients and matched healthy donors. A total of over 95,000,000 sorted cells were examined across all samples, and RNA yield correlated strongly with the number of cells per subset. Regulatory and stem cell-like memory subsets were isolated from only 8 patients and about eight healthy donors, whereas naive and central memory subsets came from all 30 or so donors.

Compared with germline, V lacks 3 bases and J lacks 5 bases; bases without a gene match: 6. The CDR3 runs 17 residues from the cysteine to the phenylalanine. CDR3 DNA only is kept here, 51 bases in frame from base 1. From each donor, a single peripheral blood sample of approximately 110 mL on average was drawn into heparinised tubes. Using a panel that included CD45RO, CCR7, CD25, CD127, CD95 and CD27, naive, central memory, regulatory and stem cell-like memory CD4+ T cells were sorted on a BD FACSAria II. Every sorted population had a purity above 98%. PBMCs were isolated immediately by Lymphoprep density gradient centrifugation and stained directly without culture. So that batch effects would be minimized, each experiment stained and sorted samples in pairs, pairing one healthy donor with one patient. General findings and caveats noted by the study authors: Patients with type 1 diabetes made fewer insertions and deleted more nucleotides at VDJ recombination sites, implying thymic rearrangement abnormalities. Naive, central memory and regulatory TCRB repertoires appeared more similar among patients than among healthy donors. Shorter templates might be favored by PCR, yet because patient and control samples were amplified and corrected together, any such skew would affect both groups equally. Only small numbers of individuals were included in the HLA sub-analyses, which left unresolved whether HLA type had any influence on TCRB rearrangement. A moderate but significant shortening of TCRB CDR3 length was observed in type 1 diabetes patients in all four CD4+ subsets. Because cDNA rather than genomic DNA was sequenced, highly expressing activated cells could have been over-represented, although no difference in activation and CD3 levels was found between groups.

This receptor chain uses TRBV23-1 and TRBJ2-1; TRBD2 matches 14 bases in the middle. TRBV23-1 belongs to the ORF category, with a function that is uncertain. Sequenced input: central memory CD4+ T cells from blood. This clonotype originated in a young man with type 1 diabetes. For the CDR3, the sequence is CASSQRTSGGPHNEQFF. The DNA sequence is TGCGCCAGCAGTCAGCGGACTAGCGGGGGGCCGCACAATGAGCAGTTCTTC.